This record concerns one T cell receptor beta chain sequence. Per the study methods: Estimation of nucleated cell counts was performed using reference gene primer amplification. TCRdb's copy holds only in-frame clones and misses some; the assay was immunoSEQ multiplex PCR. The DNA gave D and trimming, while V, J and clone size come from that table. Among about 190,000 clones listed, roughly 89% were seen once. This sample was included in a study of blood T cell repertoires in COVID-19. Study details: The United States, Italy and Spain provided the acute and convalescent COVID-19 samples. Nucleic acid was either cDNA or gDNA, and it came from T cells, B-cell-depleted T cells, or PBMCs.

The germline V gene has CDR1 MNHEY and CDR2 SVGAGI. V shed 2 bases and J shed 6 bases, with 11 bases lying between them. The CDR3 spans 14 residues. The chain carries TRBV6-5 and TRBJ1-5, with unresolved D. The sample taken for sequencing was peripheral blood. The clonotype comes from a man in his forties or fifties with acute or convalescent COVID-19. The CDR3 DNA sequence: TGTGCCAGCAGTTACGGCGGGCGAGGTCAGCCCCAGCATTTT. Translating it yields CASSYGGRGQPQHF.